The 30 T cell receptor beta chains below come from one sample, sequenced in a study of T cells in Graves' hyperthyroidism and ophthalmopathy. Regions amplified from RNA transcripts were the TCR beta CDR3 regions. HTBI primers were employed in a first-round RT-PCR of the TCR CDR3. TCRdb re-called the multiplex PCR reads with MiXCR, one entry per CDR3 protein. The repertoire holds hundreds of thousands of distinct CDR3 sequences, 35% seen once, with less than 35% in the top ten. The source material was blood. Receptors originate from a woman between 40 and 55 years old with Graves' hyperthyroidism.

This clonotype has more than one count but fewer than ten. The chain couples TRBV7-2 to TRBJ2-5; a weak D match, TRBD2 (5 bases). This CDR3 comprises 13 residues. Trimming stripped 8 bases from V and 4 bases from J, with 14 bases between. Germline CDR1 SGHTA, CDR2 FQGNSA. CDR3 loop: CASHSAGGETQYF. For the CDR3, the DNA is TGTGCCAGCCATTCGGCAGGAGGAGAGACCCAGTACTTC.

This clonotype was seen ten or more times. The chain joins TRBV25-1 to TRBJ2-7; D not resolved. The germline gives CDR1 MGHDK, CDR2 SYGVNS. CDR3 size: 14 residues. V lost 8 bases and J lost 0, with 14 bases in between. The CDR3 DNA sequence: TGTGCCAGCTACCAAAGGGTTTCCTCCTACGAGCAGTACTTC. Residues: CASYQRVSSYEQYF.

This clonotype was detected many times. V is TRBV7-2 and J is TRBJ2-7; 9 bases match TRBD2. The CDR3 is 17 residues long. Germline CDR1 and CDR2: SGHTA and FQGNSA. With V trimmed by 5 bases and J by 1 base, 12 bases remained unmatched. The CDR3 DNA is TGTGCCAGCAGCAAGCCGGGATTGAGCGGGAGGTCCTACGAGCAGTACTTC. This gives the protein CASSKPGLSGRSYEQYF.

As for this clonotype: Relative to the germline gene, one junction end is altered; a read error may explain this. DNA for the CDR3: TGCGCCAGCAGCCAAGAGTTCAGTGGGTCCGGGGAGCTGTTTTTT. This sequence encodes CASSQEFSGSGELFF. The chain employs TRBV5-5 and TRBJ2-2, with unresolved D. The germline V gene has CDR1 SGHKS and CDR2 YYEKEE (reference sequence). The CDR3 has 15 residues.

This clonotype showed up just a few times. V is TRBV7-2 and J is TRBJ2-7; D could derive from TRBD1 or TRBD2 (7 bases each). Trimming removed 5 bases from V and 3 bases from J, with 17 bases in between. The CDR3 is 15 amino acids. CDR1 SGHTA and CDR2 FQGNSA come from the germline V gene. The CDR3 bases are TGTGCCAGCAGCCCGAGCGGGACAGCCCTCTACGAGCAGTACTTC. This sequence encodes CASSPSGTALYEQYF. The full variable domain, its missing parts supplied by reference TRBV7-2 and TRBJ2-7, is GAGVSQSPSNKVTEKGKDVELRCDPISGHTALYWYRQSLGQGLEFLIYFQGNSAPDKSGLPSDRFSAERTGGSVSTLTIQRTQQEDSAVYLCASSPSGTALYEQYFGPGTRLTVT.

CDR3 loop: CSVISRTSTNEKLFF. The CDR3 coding sequence is TGCAGCGTTATATCGAGAACCTCAACTAATGAAAAACTGTTTTTT. The rearrangement uses TRBV29-1 and TRBJ1-4; D is uncertain. Per the germline V gene, CDR1 is SQVTM and CDR2 is ANQGSEA. The V gene lost 5 bases and the J gene lost 0 bases, with 13 bases spanning the gap. This CDR3 is built from 15 residues.

This clonotype has ten or more counts. The rearrangement uses TRBV7-2 and TRBJ2-7, with 7 nucleotides matching TRBD1. Germline values: CDR1 SGHTA, CDR2 FQGNSA. The CDR3 runs 14 residues. With 5 bases clipped from V and 3 bases from J, the junction kept 7 bases outside the gene matches. CDR3 sequence: CASSPDRVHYEQYF. The CDR3 region has the DNA TGTGCCAGCAGCCCCGACAGGGTACACTACGAGCAGTACTTC.

This clonotype has a count of ten or more. The V gene is TRBV7-9, the J gene TRBJ2-2; tentatively, D is TRBD2 (7 bases). Trimming left V 7 bases short and J 4 bases short, with 19 bases between. Germline V lookup: CDR1 SEHNR, CDR2 FQNEAQ (reference sequence). CDR3 length equals 16 residues. DNA for the CDR3: TGTGCCAGCACCCTAATGGGGGGGGCGACCACCGGGGAGCTGTTTTTT. This translates into CASTLMGGATTGELFF.

This clonotype was counted a few times. The chain combines TRBV2 with TRBJ1-5; D gene uncertain. Trimming took 1 base from V and 0 from J, leaving 10 bases between them. Per germline, CDR1 SNHLY and CDR2 FYNNEI. This CDR3 spans 16 amino acids. The CDR3 DNA follows: TGTGCCAGCAGTGAAGACCACGGATATAGCAATCAGCCCCAGCATTTT. Protein sequence: CASSEDHGYSNQPQHF.

The chain links TRBV20-1 to TRBJ1-4; weak D call: TRBD1 (6 bases). The germline V gene has CDR1 DFQATT and CDR2 SNEGSKA (reference sequence). The CDR3 length is 13 residues. The CDR3 coding sequence is TGCAGGCGCCGGGGGGACACAAATGAAAAACTGTTTTTT. It encodes CRRRGDTNEKLFF.

The chain uses TRBV9 and TRBJ1-4; 7 bases agree with TRBD1. CDR3 length equals 16 residues. Per germline, CDR1 SGDLS and CDR2 YYNGEE. Losses at the gene ends were 4 bases for V and 8 bases for J; bases not matched to a gene: 14. In nucleotides, the CDR3 is TGTGCCAGCAGCTTAGCGCAAGGGGGCGACAACGAAAAACTGTTTTTT. Its translation is CASSLAQGGDNEKLFF.

Notes on this clonotype: A clone one base away is much larger, so this may be a read error. J is TRBJ1-6 and V is TRBV5-1; D not resolved. In germline, CDR1 is SGHRS, CDR2 YFSETQ. The CDR3 has 14 amino acids. The CDR3 spells CASSRVSFNSPLHF. In DNA form, the CDR3 reads TGTGCCAGCAGCCGGGTCAGCTTCAATTCACCCCTCCACTTT.

This clonotype was detected many times. The gene calls are TRBV29-1 and TRBJ1-3, with a weak D call TRBD1 (5 bases). With 1 base removed from V and 0 bases from J, the gap between germline ends came to 10 bases. Germline CDR1 reads SQVTM; CDR2 reads ANQGSEA. The CDR3 totals 15 residues. The CDR3 DNA follows: TGCAGCGTTGAAGGGAAGGGGTACTCTGGAAACACCATATATTTT. It is translated as CSVEGKGYSGNTIYF.

The chain uses TRBV19 and TRBJ1-3; 10 bases align to TRBD1. This CDR3 region has 16 residues. V dropped 9 bases and J dropped 0; count of bases not matched to a gene: 8. Germline CDR1 LNHDA, CDR2 SQIVND (reference sequence). As DNA, the CDR3 is TGTGCCAGGGACAGGGGGTCGCCTTTCTCTGGAAACACCATATATTTT. Protein: CARDRGSPFSGNTIYF.

This clonotype has a count of ten or more. The rearrangement joins TRBV7-2 to TRBJ1-6, with 8 bases lining up with TRBD1. The trim removed 6 bases at V and 9 bases at J, leaving 13 bases unmatched. The CDR3 totals 16 residues. Germline lookup yields CDR1 SGHTA and CDR2 FQGNSA. CDR3 protein: CASRQTSGTGTSPLHF. CDR3 DNA sequence: TGTGCCAGCAGACAGACCTCCGGGACAGGAACTTCACCCCTCCACTTT.

V and J are TRBV5-8 and TRBJ2-7; D ambiguous. The CDR3 extends over 12 amino acids. The V gene's germline CDR1 is SGHTS and CDR2 YDEGEE. Trimming left V 0 bases short and J 9 bases short, with 10 bases between. CDR3 residues: CASSLAGTPQYF. The CDR3 region has the DNA TGTGCCAGCAGCTTGGCCGGAACGCCGCAGTACTTC.

This clonotype was seen at least ten times. The J gene is TRBJ2-5, the V gene TRBV7-9; no firm D call. V was shortened by 8 bases and J by 4 bases, with 8 bases between the two germline ends. Germline values: CDR1 SEHNR, CDR2 FQNEAQ (reference sequence). The CDR3 is made up of 11 amino acids. The CDR3 region has the DNA TGTGCCAGCTCCGTGGCAGAGACCCAGTACTTC. Amino acid sequence: CASSVAETQYF.

This clonotype was seen at least ten times. This sequence joins TRBV9 and TRBJ2-7; the match to TRBD1 covers 8 bases. The CDR3 loop spans 15 amino acids. The V gene end was trimmed by 0 bases and the J gene end by 2 bases; junction bases not matched to a gene: 4. In germline, CDR1 is SGDLS, CDR2 YYNGEE. The CDR3 DNA sequence: TGTGCCAGCAGCGTAGGGGCGACAGGGGCCTACGAGCAGTACTTC. It codes for CASSVGATGAYEQYF.

This clonotype was detected only a few times. The CDR3: CASSQGPVSGNTIYF. CDR3 nucleotide sequence: TGTGCCAGCAGCCAGGGACCGGTCTCTGGAAACACCATATATTTT. The chain couples TRBV10-3 to TRBJ1-3; tentatively, D is TRBD1 (5 bases). The V gene lost 10 bases and the J gene lost 0 bases, with 16 bases spanning the gap. CDR3 length: 15 residues. In germline, CDR1 is ENHRY, CDR2 SYGVKD.

Many counts were recorded for this clonotype. V usage is TRBV5-1 and J usage is TRBJ2-2; D unclear. CDR3 length: 13 residues. Germline CDR1 reads SGHRS; CDR2 reads YFSETQ. Trimming took off 1 base at V and 6 bases at J, with 7 bases between the two ends. The CDR3 loop reads CASSLSGPGELFF. The CDR3 coding sequence is TGCGCCAGCAGCTTGAGTGGGCCCGGGGAGCTGTTTTTT.

This clonotype was observed a handful of times. One end of the junction is discordant with germline, which a read error may explain. The genes are TRBV11-3 and TRBJ2-6; D is uncertain. Germline CDR1 is SGHNT and CDR2 is YENEEA. This CDR3 has 15 amino acids. The CDR3 bases are TGTGCCAGCAGCTTAGAAGAATTAGCTCTTTCTCCCCCCTCTTTC. Translating gives CASSLEELALSPPSF.

This clonotype was seen just once. V and J are TRBV10-2 and TRBJ1-2; D unresolved. V was shortened by 6 bases and J by 2 bases, with 13 bases between the two germline ends. Germline-derived CDR1 and CDR2 are WSHSY and SAAADI. The CDR3 contains 14 residues. DNA of the CDR3: TGCGCCAGCAGGGCGGGAGCCCAAAACTATGGCTACACCTTC. Translation: CASRAGAQNYGYTF.

The table lists this clonotype with many counts. The genes are TRBV19 and TRBJ1-2, with D hard to call. This CDR3 is 16 amino acids long. V was trimmed by 2 bases and J by 4 bases, leaving 17 bases between them. Germline assignment: CDR1 LNHDA and CDR2 SQIVND (reference sequence). The CDR3 spells CASSIQGWPGSYGYTF. The CDR3 nucleotides are TGTGCCAGTAGTATACAAGGGTGGCCAGGATCCTATGGCTACACCTTC.

This clonotype has more than one count but fewer than ten. This chain uses TRBV7-2 with TRBJ2-3; D is uncertain. With 2 bases removed from V and 0 bases from J, the gap between germline ends came to 6 bases. This CDR3 is 14 amino acids long. Germline CDR1 SGHTA, CDR2 FQGNSA. In nucleotides, the CDR3 is TGTGCCAGCAGCTTACGCCCTAGCACAGATACGCAGTATTTT. Its protein product is CASSLRPSTDTQYF.

For the CDR3, the DNA is TGTGCCAGCAGTTTAGGAGGACAGAATAATTCACCCCTCCACTTT. Protein: CASSLGGQNNSPLHF. J is TRBJ1-6 and V is TRBV12-3 or TRBV12-4; D possibly corresponds to TRBD1 (6 bases). Trimming pared 1 base from V and 5 bases from J, leaving 9 bases between. This CDR3 spans 15 amino acids.

This chain connects TRBV4-3 to TRBJ2-2; TRBD1 or TRBD2 may be the D gene (5 bases each). Between the trimmed V and J ends, which lost 4 bases and 5 bases, there was a span of 11 bases. The V gene's germline CDR1 is LGHNA and CDR2 YSLEER. CDR3 size: 14 residues. CDR3 in amino acids: CASSLGRATGELFF. CDR3 in DNA: TGCGCCAGCAGCCTGGGACGGGCGACCGGGGAGCTGTTTTTT.

V usage is TRBV29-1 and J usage is TRBJ2-5, with D unresolved. Deletions cut 7 bases from V and 0 bases from J, with 9 bases between. The CDR3 spans 12 residues. The germline CDR1 and CDR2 sequences are SQVTM and ANQGSEA. DNA for the CDR3: TGCAGCGGTAGAAGGTACCAAGAGACCCAGTACTTC. This encodes CSGRRYQETQYF.

This clonotype was detected only a few times. The chain joins TRBV6-2 or TRBV6-3 to TRBJ2-7; 8 bases align to TRBD2. Germline CDR1 and CDR2: MNHEY and SVGEGT. The CDR3 loop spans 15 amino acids. V lost 5 bases, J lost 2 bases, and 8 bases stayed unmatched. In DNA, the CDR3 is TGTGCCAGCAGTGCGGGAGGCAGGGTGCCCTACGAGCAGTACTTC. Protein: CASSAGGRVPYEQYF.

This clonotype has just a few counts. V is TRBV4-3 and J is TRBJ2-5; D is tentatively TRBD1 or TRBD2 (6 bases each). The ends were cut back, 11 bases at V and 9 bases at J, with 19 bases in the middle. The germline V gene encodes CDR1 LGHNA and CDR2 YSLEER. The CDR3 consists of 12 residues. The CDR3 reads CAAGEVLGAQYF. CDR3 nucleotide sequence: TGCGCCGCAGGGGAGGTGTTGGGGGCCCAGTACTTC.

The J gene is TRBJ1-1, the V gene TRBV11-2; TRBD1 agrees at 9 bases. CDR1 is SGHAT, CDR2 FQNNGV, per germline. This CDR3 comprises 16 residues. Trimming removed 4 bases from V and 5 bases from J; junction bases left unmatched: 11. The CDR3 coding sequence is TGTGCCAGCAGCTATTACCGATACAGGGGGCAGACTGAAGCTTTCTTT. Its translation is CASSYYRYRGQTEAFF. Variable domain in full (rest from reference TRBV11-2 and TRBJ1-1): EAGVAQSPRYKIIEKRQSVAFWCNPISGHATLYWYQQILGQGPKLLIQFQNNGVVDDSQLPKDRFSAERLKGVDSTLKIQPAKLEDSAVYLCASSYYRYRGQTEAFFGQGTRLTVV.